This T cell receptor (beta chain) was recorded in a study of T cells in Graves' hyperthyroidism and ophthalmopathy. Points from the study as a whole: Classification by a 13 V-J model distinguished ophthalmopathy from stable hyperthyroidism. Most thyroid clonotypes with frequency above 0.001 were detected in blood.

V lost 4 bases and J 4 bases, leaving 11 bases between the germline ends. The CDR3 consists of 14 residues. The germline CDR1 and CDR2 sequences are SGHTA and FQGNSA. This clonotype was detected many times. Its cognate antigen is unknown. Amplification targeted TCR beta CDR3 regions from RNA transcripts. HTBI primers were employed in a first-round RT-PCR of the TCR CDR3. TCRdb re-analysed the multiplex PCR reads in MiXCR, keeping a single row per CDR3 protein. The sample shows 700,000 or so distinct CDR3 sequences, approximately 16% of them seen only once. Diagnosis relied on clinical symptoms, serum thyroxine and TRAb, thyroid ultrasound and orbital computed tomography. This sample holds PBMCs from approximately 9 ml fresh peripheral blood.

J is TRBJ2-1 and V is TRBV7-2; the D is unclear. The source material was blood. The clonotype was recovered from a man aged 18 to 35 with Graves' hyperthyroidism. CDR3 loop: CASSSLTPYNEQFF. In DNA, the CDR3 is TGTGCCAGCAGCTCCCTAACCCCTTACAATGAGCAGTTCTTC.